These 31 T cell receptor beta chains share one sample of origin, sequenced in a study of preoperative IRX-2 immunotherapy in early breast cancer. Treatment here: preoperative locoregional IRX-2 cytokine immunotherapy. The repertoire was sequenced with immunoSEQ multiplex PCR; TCRdb's copy has only in-frame clones and lacks some. In the table there are roughly 62,000 clones, around 94% of which are singletons. This specimen was taken from a patient treated with IRX-2 immunotherapy. Receptors were obtained from a human donor with breast cancer.

This sequence joins TRBV4-2 and TRBJ1-2; the D is unclear. Germline CDR1 LGHNA, CDR2 YNFKEQ. Trimming took off 1 base at V and 4 bases at J, with 13 bases between the two ends. CDR3 length: 15 residues. The CDR3 sequence: CASSQAVVNGYGYTF. In DNA form, the CDR3 reads TGTGCCAGCAGCCAAGCTGTCGTCAACGGCTATGGCTACACCTTC.

In its sample, this clone was seen once. CDR3 residues: CASSSLRAGGTDTQYF. The CDR3 DNA follows: TGTGCCAGCAGTTCTCTAAGAGCGGGGGGCACAGATACGCAGTATTTT. V usage is TRBV28 and J usage is TRBJ2-3, with 8 bases lining up with TRBD2. This CDR3 is 16 amino acids long. Germline loops: CDR1 MDHEN, CDR2 SYDVKM. J lost 1 base, V lost 4 bases, and 7 bases had no gene match. The full variable domain, rest sourced from reference TRBV28 and TRBJ2-3, is DVKVTQSSRYLVKRTGEKVFLECVQDMDHENMFWYRQDPGLGLRLIYFSYDVKMKEKGDIPEGYSVSREKKERFSLILESASTNQTSMYLCASSSLRAGGTDTQYFGPGTRLTVL.

The rearrangement joins TRBV9 to TRBJ1-6; a possible D gene is TRBD1 (6 bases). The CDR3 is 15 residues long. The V gene's germline CDR1 is SGDLS and CDR2 YYNGEE. V gave up 4 bases and J gave up 10 bases, with 18 bases separating them. The CDR3 reads CASSPRGGDGSPLHF. As DNA, the CDR3 is TGTGCCAGCAGCCCTAGGGGGGGGGATGGATCACCCCTCCACTTT.

This clone showed up just once. Sequence at one end of the junction differs from germline and may be a read error. This sequence joins TRBV28 and TRBJ2-3, with TRBD2 matching over 10 bases. CDR1 and CDR2 (germline): MDHEN, SYDVKM. The CDR3 is made up of 13 amino acids. DNA of the CDR3: TGTGCCAGCACTGACACTAGCGGGAAGGGCGACGGTTTT. Its protein is CASTDTSGKGDGF.

This chain links TRBV4-2 with TRBJ2-5, with a weak D call TRBD1 (6 bases). Matching the DNA end better, TRBJ2-7 makes the J call doubtful. The CDR3 runs 16 residues. CDR1 and CDR2 from the germline V gene are LGHNA and YNFKEQ. In DNA, the CDR3 is TGTGCCAGCAGCCAAGAGGGAGTCCCAGGGGTTTACGAGCAGTACTTC. The encoded protein is CASSQEGVPGVYEQYF.

The V gene is TRBV4-1, the J gene TRBJ1-3; D is unresolved. The CDR3 covers 16 residues. Trimming took 4 bases from V and 0 from J, leaving 13 bases between them. Germline CDR1 reads MGHRA; CDR2 reads YSYEKL. DNA of the CDR3: TGCGCCAGCAGCCCGTGGCTGGAAAGCTCTGGAAACACCATATATTTT. It codes for CASSPWLESSGNTIYF.

The CDR3 here is CASYREGTGDTQYF. The CDR3 DNA sequence: TGCGCCAGCTACAGGGAAGGTACAGGAGATACGCAGTATTTT. V and J are TRBV5-1 and TRBJ2-3, with D tentatively TRBD1 (6 bases). This CDR3 spans 14 amino acids. The V end lost 7 bases, the J end lost 5 bases, and 17 bases lay between the germline ends. Germline CDR1 and CDR2: SGHRS and YFSETQ.

The V gene is TRBV7-9, the J gene TRBJ2-1; 14 bases align to TRBD2. Unmatched junction bases numbered 8, after V lost 1 base and J lost 9 bases. This CDR3 spans 17 amino acids. Germline V lookup: CDR1 SEHNR, CDR2 FQNEAQ (reference sequence). CDR3 in amino acids: CASSLGTSGGNGGEQFF. CDR3 nucleotide sequence: TGTGCCAGCAGCTTAGGGACTAGCGGGGGGAATGGGGGTGAGCAGTTCTTC.

The chain couples TRBV4-1 to TRBJ1-2; D gene uncertain. Trimming took off 1 base at V and 1 base at J, with 7 bases between the two ends. Germline V gene sequence: CDR1 MGHRA, CDR2 YSYEKL. CDR3 size: 14 residues. CDR3 loop: CASSQAGLNYGYTF. CDR3 in DNA: TGCGCCAGCAGCCAAGCGGGTCTTAACTATGGCTACACCTTC.

This chain links TRBV28 with TRBJ1-2; D is ambiguous. The CDR3 sequence is 13 residues long. V lost 1 base and J 6 bases, leaving 9 bases between the germline ends. Germline assignment: CDR1 MDHEN and CDR2 SYDVKM. In DNA, the CDR3 is TGTGCCAGCAGTTTATATCGCGGGGATGGCTACACCTTC. This encodes CASSLYRGDGYTF.

The chain employs TRBV7-2 and TRBJ2-3; no clear D gene. With 1 base removed from V and 2 bases from J, the gap between germline ends came to 10 bases. This CDR3 has 15 amino acids. In germline, CDR1 is SGHTA, CDR2 FQGNSA. The CDR3 DNA is TGTGCCAGCAGCTTAGGCGTGATCCTCACAGATACGCAGTATTTT. It encodes CASSLGVILTDTQYF.

CDR3 region: CAISEPGTSRNEQFF. As DNA, the CDR3 is TGTGCCATCAGTGAGCCGGGGACTAGCAGGAATGAGCAGTTCTTC. This chain joins TRBV10-3 and TRBJ2-1; 9 nucleotides align to TRBD2. CDR3 length: 15 amino acids. The trim removed 2 bases at V and 7 bases at J, leaving 6 bases unmatched. Germline V gene data show CDR1 as ENHRY and CDR2 as SYGVKD.

The chain combines TRBV9 with TRBJ2-2; TRBD2 aligns across 10 bases. CDR3 length: 15 amino acids. Germline CDR1 and CDR2: SGDLS and YYNGEE. Trimming took 1 base from V and 3 from J; bases not matched to a gene: 0. The CDR3 bases are TGTGCCAGCAGCGTACTAGCGGGAGACACCGGGGAGCTGTTTTTT. Translated, it gives CASSVLAGDTGELFF.

This chain links TRBV7-9 with TRBJ2-5; a possible D gene is TRBD1 (6 bases). Trimming took 4 bases from V and 6 from J, leaving 21 bases between them. There are 16 residues in the CDR3. Germline V lookup: CDR1 SEHNR, CDR2 FQNEAQ (reference sequence). The CDR3 protein is CASSSPPRDNHKTQYF. The CDR3, as DNA: TGTGCCAGCAGCTCCCCCCCCCGGGACAATCACAAGACCCAGTACTTC.

CDR3 amino acids: CASSHPQTYEQYF. CDR3 bases: TGTGCCAGCAGTCACCCCCAAACCTACGAGCAGTACTTC. The genes are TRBV6-5 and TRBJ2-7; D uncertain. V lost 5 bases and J lost 2, with 10 bases in between. Germline CDR1 is MNHEY and CDR2 is SVGAGI. CDR3 length equals 13 residues.

The gene calls are TRBV4-3 and TRBJ2-3; 8 positions match TRBD2. CDR1 and CDR2 (germline): LGHNA, YSLEER. CDR3 length: 16 residues. Trimming cost V 4 bases and J 6 bases; bases outside gene matches: 12. In DNA, the CDR3 is TGCGCCAGCAGCCTCATGACGGGAGGGGTAGGGGATACGCAGTATTTT. Protein sequence: CASSLMTGGVGDTQYF.

The gene calls are TRBV5-1 and TRBJ2-1; TRBD1 matches 7 bases. With 2 bases clipped from V and 9 bases from J, the junction kept 8 bases outside the gene matches. The CDR3 is 14 amino acids. Germline V gene lookup returns CDR1 SGHRS and CDR2 YFSETQ. CDR3 loop: CASSFGDRATEQFF. The CDR3 DNA reads TGCGCCAGCAGCTTTGGAGACAGGGCCACTGAGCAGTTCTTC.

For the CDR3, the DNA is TGTGCCTGGCTGACAGGTCGAGAGACCCAGTACTTC. It encodes CAWLTGRETQYF. This chain joins TRBV30 and TRBJ2-5, with a weak D call TRBD1 (6 bases). There are 12 residues in the CDR3. Trimming cost V 5 bases and J 4 bases, with 11 bases left between them. Germline V CDR1 and CDR2: GTSNPN, SVGIG (reference sequence). The variable domain in full, with the rest retrieved from reference TRBV30 and TRBJ2-5, is SQTIHQWPATLVQPVGSPLSLECTVEGTSNPNLYWYRQAAGRGLQLLFYSVGIGQISSEVPQNLSASRPQDRQFILSSKKLLLSDSGFYLCAWLTGRETQYFGPGTRLLVL.

The CDR3 loop reads CASSQFWGINTEAFF. In nucleotides, the CDR3 is TGCGCCAGCAGCCAATTCTGGGGAATTAACACTGAAGCTTTCTTT. The rearrangement uses TRBV4-1 and TRBJ1-1; D unclear. CDR3 length: 15 residues. V was shortened by 2 bases and J by 2 bases, with 12 bases between the two germline ends. Germline V CDR1 and CDR2: MGHRA, YSYEKL.

V is TRBV27 and J is TRBJ2-3, with D perhaps matching TRBD2 (6 bases). This CDR3 contains 12 residues. Germline CDR1 MNHEY, CDR2 SMNVEV (reference sequence). V was pared by 3 bases and J by 10 bases, with 11 bases between. CDR3 nucleotides: TGTGCCAGCAGTTTTAGTAGGGAGGCGCAGTATTTT. Amino acid sequence: CASSFSREAQYF.

The rearrangement joins TRBV27 to TRBJ2-5, with 14 bases that match TRBD2. The germline gives CDR1 MNHEY, CDR2 SMNVEV (reference sequence). Losses at the gene ends were 8 bases for V and 3 bases for J; bases not matched to a gene: 14. The CDR3 length is 18 residues. The CDR3 is CASSQGRLAGGPEETQYF. Written as DNA, the CDR3 is TGTGCCAGCTCCCAAGGGAGACTAGCGGGGGGGCCTGAAGAGACCCAGTACTTC.

This clone was seen a handful of times. The rearrangement uses TRBV10-3 and TRBJ2-7, with a possible D match to TRBD1 (5 bases). The CDR3 covers 13 residues. V was cut by 4 bases and J by 0 bases, with 7 bases left in between. Germline V gene data show CDR1 as ENHRY and CDR2 as SYGVKD. CDR3 bases: TGTGCCATCAGTGGGACAAACTCCTACGAGCAGTACTTC. It encodes CAISGTNSYEQYF.

CDR3 DNA: TGCGCCAGCAGCCAAGTGTTTCGAAGCTACGAGCAGTACTTC. Its translation is CASSQVFRSYEQYF. This chain links TRBV4-3 with TRBJ2-7; D ambiguous. V lost 1 base to trimming and J lost 3 bases, with 10 bases between them. From germline, CDR1 is LGHNA and CDR2 YSLEER. The CDR3 runs 14 residues.

This chain uses TRBV4-3 with TRBJ2-3, with TRBD2 matching 7 bases. The CDR3 runs 16 residues. Per the germline V gene, CDR1 is LGHNA and CDR2 is YSLEER. The V gene end was trimmed by 1 base and the J gene end by 0 bases; junction bases not matched to a gene: 4. CDR3 nucleotide sequence: TGCGCCAGCAGCCAAGCTCAGCGGGATAGCACAGATACGCAGTATTTT. This encodes CASSQAQRDSTDTQYF.

The chain uses TRBV5-1 and TRBJ2-7; D remains ambiguous. V was shortened by 1 base and J by 4 bases, with 9 bases between the two germline ends. CDR3 length: 13 amino acids. Germline-derived CDR1 and CDR2 are SGHRS and YFSETQ. CDR3 protein: CASSLNREYEQYF. The CDR3 coding sequence is TGCGCCAGCAGCTTGAACAGAGAGTACGAGCAGTACTTC.

This chain joins TRBV30 and TRBJ1-5; D unresolved. This CDR3 region has 13 residues. Germline V gives CDR1 GTSNPN, CDR2 SVGIG (reference sequence). Trimming shortened V by 3 bases and J by 3 bases, and 9 bases separated the two germline ends. The CDR3 coding sequence is TGTGCCTGGAGCGTTACAGCCAATCAGCCCCAGCATTTT. Translated: CAWSVTANQPQHF.

For the CDR3, the DNA is TGCGCCAGCAGCTTGGATGGTCGGATCGATGGCAATCAGCCCCAGCATTTT. It specifies CASSLDGRIDGNQPQHF. The rearrangement uses TRBV5-1 and TRBJ1-5; D unresolved. The CDR3 sequence is 17 residues long. Trimming shortened V by 0 bases and J by 2 bases, and 15 bases separated the two germline ends. The germline V gene encodes CDR1 SGHRS and CDR2 YFSETQ.

The chain couples TRBV19 to TRBJ1-2; D not resolved. V was shortened by 2 bases and J by 4 bases, with 11 bases between the two germline ends. Germline CDR1 and CDR2: LNHDA and SQIVND (reference sequence). The CDR3 is 14 residues long. CDR3 in amino acids: CASSINPEFYGYTF. DNA for the CDR3: TGTGCCAGTAGTATAAACCCCGAGTTCTATGGCTACACCTTC.

This sequence joins TRBV29-1 and TRBJ1-5, with unresolved D. Germline CDR1 reads SQVTM; CDR2 reads ANQGSEA. The CDR3 runs to 12 residues. Trimming took off 5 bases at V and 9 bases at J, with 14 bases between the two ends. The CDR3 nucleotides read TGCAGCGTTTCGGGGTCCTCCGGGCCCCAGCATTTT. Protein: CSVSGSSGPQHF.

The rearrangement joins TRBV13 to TRBJ2-2, with unresolved D. The CDR3 length is 15 residues. Germline values: CDR1 PRHDT, CDR2 FYEKMQ (reference sequence). V dropped 3 bases and J dropped 6 bases, with 14 bases sitting between them. The CDR3 DNA is TGTGCCAGCAGCTTGGGGTTTAACGGTCCCGGGGAGCTGTTTTTT. This encodes CASSLGFNGPGELFF.

The genes are TRBV5-1 and TRBJ2-3, with D perhaps matching TRBD2 (6 bases). Germline CDR1 reads SGHRS; CDR2 reads YFSETQ. The ends were cut back, 0 bases at V and 4 bases at J, with 15 bases in the middle. The CDR3 spans 16 residues. CDR3 nucleotide sequence: TGCGCCAGCAGCTTGGCCGGACAAGGCGGGGCAGATACGCAGTATTTT. Its translation: CASSLAGQGGADTQYF. Based on the CDR3 plus reference TRBV5-1 and TRBJ2-3, the full variable domain is KAGVTQTPRYLIKTRGQQVTLSCSPISGHRSVSWYQQTPGQGLQFLFEYFSETQRNKGNFPGRFSGRQFSNSRSEMNVSTLELGDSALYLCASSLAGQGGADTQYFGPGTRLTVL.